The 8 T cell receptor beta chains listed next were all sequenced from one sample in a study of OX40 agonist ivuxolimab in advanced cancers. The table came from immunoSEQ multiplex PCR; TCRdb's copy has only in-frame clones and leaves some out. The sample has some 33,000 clones, around nine tenths seen once; the top ten hold about 4.4%. The source material was CD4+ or CD8+ T cells sorted from blood, sampled in a trial of the OX40 agonist ivuxolimab. These receptors were obtained from an adult with an advanced solid tumor such as melanoma, head and neck, liver or kidney cancer.

The V call is TRBV7-8, the J call TRBJ2-3, with 7 positions matching TRBD1. Germline V gene sequence: CDR1 SGHVS, CDR2 FQNEAQ. After removal of 5 bases from V and 7 bases from J, the junction contained 9 bases not matched to a gene. This CDR3 is 14 amino acids long. The CDR3 loop is CASSPAGTAYTQYF. DNA for the CDR3: TGTGCCAGCAGCCCAGCCGGGACAGCCTATACGCAGTATTTT.

The chain is built from TRBV7-2 and TRBJ2-5; no clear D. Germline V lookup: CDR1 SGHTA, CDR2 FQGNSA. CDR3 length: 19 residues. Trimming took 4 bases from V and 1 from J, leaving 25 bases between them. CDR3 nucleotides: TGTGCCAGCAGCTCCTTGACGCCCGGTGTCCCGAGGATCCAAGAGACCCAGTACTTC. This gives the protein CASSSLTPGVPRIQETQYF.

The CDR3 DNA is TGTGCCAGCGGAGGGACAGGGGAAGCTTTCTTT. Translated, it gives CASGGTGEAFF. V and J are TRBV5-4 and TRBJ1-1; 9 bases agree with TRBD1. With 7 bases clipped from V and 8 bases from J, the junction kept 3 bases outside the gene matches. Germline values: CDR1 SGHNT, CDR2 YYREEE (reference sequence). The CDR3 runs to 11 residues.

This rearrangement joins TRBV6-6 to TRBJ1-6; no clear D. This CDR3 region has 13 residues. Per the germline V gene, CDR1 is MNHNY and CDR2 is SVGAGI (reference sequence). V was trimmed by 6 bases and J by 6 bases, leaving 9 bases between them. This chain's CDR3 is CASSPVGNSPLHF. CDR3 nucleotide sequence: TGTGCCAGCAGCCCCGTTGGTAATTCACCCCTCCACTTT.

This clone was found once. The chain is built from TRBV11-2 and TRBJ2-5; the match to TRBD2 covers 8 bases. Trimming removed 0 bases from V and 4 bases from J; junction bases left unmatched: 7. This CDR3 contains 16 residues. Germline V gives CDR1 SGHAT, CDR2 FQNNGV. The CDR3 loop reads CASSLDPRLALETQYF. The CDR3 DNA reads TGTGCCAGCAGCTTAGATCCAAGACTAGCGTTAGAGACCCAGTACTTC.

The chain carries TRBV19 and TRBJ1-1, with a weak D call TRBD1 (6 bases). The V gene's germline CDR1 is LNHDA and CDR2 SQIVND (reference sequence). Trimming removed 3 bases from V and 0 bases from J, with 11 bases in between. The CDR3 is 15 residues long. The CDR3 region has the DNA TGTGCCAGTAGTATCTCGGGGGCCATGAACACTGAAGCTTTCTTT. Residues: CASSISGAMNTEAFF.

This clone was detected once. This chain connects TRBV27 to TRBJ2-1, with D possibly called TRBD1 or TRBD2 (6 bases each). There are 14 residues in the CDR3. Germline V gives CDR1 MNHEY, CDR2 SMNVEV (reference sequence). V lost 5 bases and J 7 bases, leaving 15 bases between the germline ends. The CDR3: CASSLTGGRNEQFF. The CDR3 DNA reads as TGTGCCAGCAGTCTCACCGGGGGCAGGAATGAGCAGTTCTTC.

The chain combines TRBV5-1 with TRBJ2-5; D might be TRBD1 or TRBD2, each matching 6 bases. With 2 bases removed from V and 4 bases from J, the gap between germline ends came to 15 bases. Per germline, CDR1 SGHRS and CDR2 YFSETQ. The CDR3 length is 15 residues. The CDR3 DNA follows: TGCGCCAGCAGCTTTGGGGGGCGCGAGGGAGAGACCCAGTACTTC. Encoded protein: CASSFGGREGETQYF. Together with reference TRBV5-1 and TRBJ2-5, the CDR3 gives the full variable domain: KAGVTQTPRYLIKTRGQQVTLSCSPISGHRSVSWYQQTPGQGLQFLFEYFSETQRNKGNFPGRFSGRQFSNSRSEMNVSTLELGDSALYLCASSFGGREGETQYFGPGTRLLVL.